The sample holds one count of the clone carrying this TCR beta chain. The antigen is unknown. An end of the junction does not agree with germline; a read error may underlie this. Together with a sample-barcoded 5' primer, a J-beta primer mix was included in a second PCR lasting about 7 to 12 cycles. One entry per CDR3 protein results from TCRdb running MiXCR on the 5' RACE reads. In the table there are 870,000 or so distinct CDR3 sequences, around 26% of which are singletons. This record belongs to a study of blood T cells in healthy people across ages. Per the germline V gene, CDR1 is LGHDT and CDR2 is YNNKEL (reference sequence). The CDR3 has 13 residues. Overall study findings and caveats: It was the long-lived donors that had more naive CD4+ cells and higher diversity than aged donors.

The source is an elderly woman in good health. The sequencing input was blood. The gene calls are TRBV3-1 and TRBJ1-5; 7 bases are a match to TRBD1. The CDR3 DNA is TGTGCCGGCAGCCAGGGGACAGATCAGCCCCAGCATTTT. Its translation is CAGSQGTDQPQHF.